These 30 T cell receptor beta chains were all obtained from the same sample, sequenced in a study of T cell responses to AZD1222 COVID-19 vaccine. TCRdb's copy holds only in-frame clones and misses some; the assay was immunoSEQ multiplex PCR. The profile covers 120,000 or so clones, with 70% to 90% appearing a single time and about 1.6% taken by the ten largest. The material was peripheral blood, obtained on day 0 of AZD1222 vaccination. The receptors shown here come from an adult in good health.

V is TRBV30 and J is TRBJ2-7; 8 bases align to TRBD2. This CDR3 contains 14 residues. The V segment lost 1 base and the J segment 1 base; nucleotides outside the gene matches: 3. Per the germline V gene, CDR1 is GTSNPN and CDR2 is SVGIG (reference sequence). The CDR3 region has the DNA TGTGCCTGGAGTGGACTAGCGAGATCCTACGAGCAGTACTTC. Protein: CAWSGLARSYEQYF.

CDR3 coding DNA: TGTGCCAGCAGCGAGATGGGGGCTGGGTACGAGCAGTACTTC. Translation: CASSEMGAGYEQYF. The rearrangement uses TRBV9 and TRBJ2-7, with D possibly matching TRBD1 (6 bases). Germline V gene data show CDR1 as SGDLS and CDR2 as YYNGEE. The CDR3 runs to 14 residues. The V gene lost 3 bases and the J gene lost 4 bases, with 14 bases spanning the gap.

The V and J genes are TRBV4-3 and TRBJ2-1, with 7 bases lining up with TRBD2. The CDR3 sequence is 15 residues long. Per the germline V gene, CDR1 is LGHNA and CDR2 is YSLEER. The J segment lost 11 bases and the V segment lost 2 bases, leaving 12 bases of the junction unmatched. CDR3 DNA sequence: TGCGCCAGCAGCCAAATCCGATTGTCCGGGACTAAGCAGTTCTTC. Its translation is CASSQIRLSGTKQFF.

The chain combines TRBV5-6 with TRBJ1-2, with D uncertain. CDR1 SGHDT and CDR2 YYEEEE come from the germline V gene. Trimming took off 4 bases at V and 0 bases at J, with 4 bases between the two ends. The CDR3 length is 12 residues. The chain's CDR3 is CASSKANYGYTF. The CDR3 bases are TGTGCCAGCAGCAAAGCTAACTATGGCTACACCTTC. The full variable domain, completed using reference TRBV5-6 and TRBJ1-2, is DAGVTQSPTHLIKTRGQQVTLRCSPKSGHDTVSWYQQALGQGPQFIFQYYEEEERQRGNFPDRFSGHQFPNYSSELNVNALLLGDSALYLCASSKANYGYTFGSGTRLTVV.

This rearrangement joins TRBV11-3 to TRBJ2-6, with D perhaps TRBD1 (6 bases). Trimming left V 1 base short and J 0 bases short, with 13 bases between. Per the germline V gene, CDR1 is SGHNT and CDR2 is YENEEA. The CDR3 sequence is 18 residues long. The DNA of the CDR3 is TGTGCCAGCAGCTTAGGCAGGGGTCCCTACTCTGGGGCCAACGTCCTGACTTTC. This codes for CASSLGRGPYSGANVLTF.

This clone came up once. V is TRBV5-6 and J is TRBJ2-5, with a tentative D call TRBD1 (6 bases). The CDR3 is made up of 14 amino acids. CDR1 SGHDT and CDR2 YYEEEE come from the germline V gene. The germline V and J ends were trimmed by 7 bases and 2 bases, with 15 bases remaining between them. CDR3 region: CASSMAGEQETQYF. DNA of the CDR3: TGTGCCAGCTCCATGGCAGGGGAGCAAGAGACCCAGTACTTC.

The V and J genes are TRBV7-9 and TRBJ2-2, with D uncertain. The germline V and J ends were trimmed by 3 bases and 8 bases, with 7 bases remaining between them. The CDR3 contains 12 residues. The germline V gene has CDR1 SEHNR and CDR2 FQNEAQ (reference sequence). CDR3 loop: CASSFRVGELFF. For the CDR3, the DNA is TGTGCCAGCAGCTTCAGAGTGGGGGAGCTGTTTTTT. Complete variable domain (other parts from reference TRBV7-9 and TRBJ2-2): DTGVSQNPRHKITKRGQNVTFRCDPISEHNRLYWYRQTLGQGPEFLTYFQNEAQLEKSRLLSDRFSAERPKGSFSTLEIQRTEQGDSAMYLCASSFRVGELFFGEGSRLTVL.

V and J are TRBV28 and TRBJ1-4; no firm D call. Germline V CDR1 and CDR2: MDHEN, SYDVKM. The CDR3 runs to 15 residues. Trimming took 3 bases from V and 10 from J, leaving 18 bases between them. In DNA, the CDR3 is TGTGCCAGCAGTTTGGTGGGCTCCCGACGGGGAAAACTGTTTTTT. As protein: CASSLVGSRRGKLFF.

The V and J genes are TRBV7-2 and TRBJ2-1, with 8 positions matching TRBD2. The junction had 8 bases not matched to a gene; V was cut back by 1 base and J by 9 bases. This CDR3 has 15 amino acids. Germline CDR1 and CDR2: SGHTA and FQGNSA. CDR3 sequence reads: CASSLGGTRRGEQFF. For the CDR3, the DNA is TGTGCCAGCAGCTTAGGTGGGACTAGGAGGGGTGAGCAGTTCTTC.

The chain is built from TRBV2 and TRBJ2-1; TRBD2 aligns across 8 bases. Germline V gene sequence: CDR1 SNHLY, CDR2 FYNNEI. Trimming removed 2 bases from V and 7 bases from J; junction bases left unmatched: 7. The CDR3 has 15 residues. CDR3 DNA sequence: TGTGCCAGCAGTGAAAACGGGAGGGCCTTAAATGAGCAGTTCTTC. Translating it yields CASSENGRALNEQFF.

A word on this clone: Different DNA sequences within this sample yield the same CDR3. The chain employs TRBV11-3 and TRBJ2-3; TRBD1 matches 8 bases. Per germline, CDR1 SGHNT and CDR2 YENEEA. The CDR3 runs to 14 residues. Trimming removed 5 bases from V and 1 base from J; junction bases left unmatched: 2. The CDR3 here is CASSPGQGTDTQYF. The DNA for the CDR3 is TGTGCCAGCAGCCCGGGACAGGGCACAGATACGCAGTATTTT.

The J gene is TRBJ2-7, the V gene TRBV9; D tentatively reads TRBD1 or TRBD2 (7 bases each). Germline lookup yields CDR1 SGDLS and CDR2 YYNGEE. CDR3 length: 16 amino acids. Trimming took 4 bases from V and 2 from J, leaving 19 bases between them. This CDR3 reads CASSSGGAGLPYEQYF. CDR3 in DNA: TGTGCCAGCAGCTCAGGGGGAGCGGGACTGCCCTACGAGCAGTACTTC.

The V call is TRBV6-5, the J call TRBJ2-7; a weak D match, TRBD1 (5 bases). The CDR3 contains 14 residues. Germline loops: CDR1 MNHEY, CDR2 SVGAGI. With 2 bases removed from V and 2 bases from J, the gap between germline ends came to 10 bases. The CDR3 loop reads CASSYGQGTYEQYF. The CDR3 DNA is TGTGCCAGCAGTTACGGGCAGGGAACCTACGAGCAGTACTTC.

This rearrangement joins TRBV7-9 to TRBJ1-1, with 9 bases aligning to TRBD1. This CDR3 is built from 15 residues. V shed 5 bases, J shed 0 bases, and the junction held 4 bases outside the gene matches. The germline CDR1 and CDR2 sequences are SEHNR and FQNEAQ (reference sequence). The CDR3 nucleotides are TGTGCCAGCAGCCCAGGACAGGGGATGAACACTGAAGCTTTCTTT. It specifies CASSPGQGMNTEAFF.

The CDR3 sequence is CASSLNAGYEQYF. The CDR3 DNA sequence: TGTGCCAGCAGCTTAAATGCAGGTTACGAGCAGTACTTC. The chain joins TRBV7-3 to TRBJ2-7, with D unresolved. The V end was cut by 1 base, the J end by 4 bases, with 8 bases between. This CDR3 spans 13 amino acids. From germline, CDR1 is SGHTA and CDR2 FQGTGA. The full variable domain, in which reference TRBV7-3 and TRBJ2-7 provide the parts outside the CDR3, is GAGVSQTPSNKVTEKGKYVELRCDPISGHTALYWYRQSLGQGPEFLIYFQGTGAADDSGLPNDRFFAVRPEGSVSTLKIQRTERGDSAVYLCASSLNAGYEQYFGPGTRLTVT.

The chain is built from TRBV4-1 and TRBJ1-5; a weak D match, TRBD1 (5 bases). V shed 1 base and J shed 1 base, with 11 bases lying between them. Germline lookup yields CDR1 MGHRA and CDR2 YSYEKL. The CDR3 has 16 amino acids. Here the CDR3 reads CASSQVAGGSNQPQHF. The CDR3 nucleotides read TGCGCCAGCAGCCAAGTCGCGGGGGGGAGCAATCAGCCCCAGCATTTT.

This chain links TRBV6-5 with TRBJ1-1, with unresolved D. The CDR3 contains 13 residues. Germline assignment: CDR1 MNHEY and CDR2 SVGAGI. Trimming shortened V by 6 bases and J by 2 bases, and 10 bases separated the two germline ends. CDR3: CASSWTRNTEAFF. Written as DNA, the CDR3 is TGTGCCAGCAGCTGGACTCGAAACACTGAAGCTTTCTTT.

This chain uses TRBV3-1 (or the pseudogene TRBV3-2) with TRBJ2-3; 7 bases are shared with TRBD2. The CDR3 extends over 19 amino acids. After removal of 4 bases from V and 3 bases from J, the junction contained 19 bases not matched to a gene. Germline V gene lookup returns CDR1 LGHDT and CDR2 YNNKEL (reference sequence). CDR3 region: CASSRTNAHWREITDTQYF. In DNA form, the CDR3 reads TGTGCCAGCAGCCGCACCAACGCACATTGGCGGGAGATAACAGATACGCAGTATTTT.

V is TRBV24-1 and J is TRBJ2-1; 9 bases match TRBD2. CDR1 is KGHDR and CDR2 is SFDVKD in the germline V gene. There are 15 residues in the CDR3. The ends lost 4 bases at V and 5 bases at J; junction bases unmatched: 5. This chain's CDR3 is CATSESRLADNEQFF. CDR3 sequence (DNA): TGTGCCACCAGTGAGTCTCGACTAGCGGACAATGAGCAGTTCTTC.

V is TRBV19 and J is TRBJ2-2, with D perhaps given as TRBD1 or TRBD2 (5 bases each). CDR1 and CDR2 (germline): LNHDA, SQIVND (reference sequence). V lost 4 bases, J lost 1 base, and 13 bases lay in between. The CDR3 has 16 residues. The DNA of the CDR3 is TGTGCCAGTAGTACTACAGGCGGACTGAACACCGGGGAGCTGTTTTTT. The encoded protein is CASSTTGGLNTGELFF. Filled out from reference TRBV19 and TRBJ2-2, the complete variable domain reads DGGITQSPKYLFRKEGQNVTLSCEQNLNHDAMYWYRQDPGQGLRLIYYSQIVNDFQKGDIAEGYSVSREKKESFPLTVTSAQKNPTAFYLCASSTTGGLNTGELFFGEGSRLTVL.

In this sample, this clone turned up once. The V and J genes are TRBV10-3 and TRBJ1-5, with TRBD1 matching over 8 bases. V lost 0 bases and J lost 4; bases outside the gene matches: 5. Germline CDR1 reads ENHRY; CDR2 reads SYGVKD. The length of the CDR3 is 16 residues. In DNA, the CDR3 is TGTGCCATCAGTGAGTCGCAGGGGGCTATTAATCAGCCCCAGCATTTT. Protein sequence: CAISESQGAINQPQHF.

The chain combines TRBV6-5 with TRBJ1-1, with D maybe TRBD1 (5 bases). CDR3 length: 14 amino acids. Trimming shortened V by 10 bases and J by 0 bases, and 15 bases separated the two germline ends. CDR1 is MNHEY, CDR2 SVGAGI, per germline. The CDR3 loop is CATRYGTLNTEAFF. As DNA, the CDR3 is TGTGCCACCCGATACGGGACCCTGAACACTGAAGCTTTCTTT.

J is TRBJ1-2 and V is TRBV15; no definite D call. Per germline, CDR1 LNHNV and CDR2 YYDKDF (reference sequence). V was clipped by 0 bases and J by 6 bases, with 8 bases between them. This CDR3 has 13 residues. The CDR3 DNA is TGTGCCACCAGCAGAGATTTGGCGGATGGCTACACCTTC. Protein sequence: CATSRDLADGYTF.

In this sample, this clone turned up once. The chain couples TRBV28 to TRBJ2-5; no clear D. Trimming cost V 3 bases and J 2 bases, with 13 bases left between them. The germline gives CDR1 MDHEN, CDR2 SYDVKM. The CDR3 runs to 15 residues. In DNA form, the CDR3 reads TGTGCCAGCAGTTTGTCAAGGGTCTTTCAAGAGACCCAGTACTTC. Protein sequence: CASSLSRVFQETQYF.

The chain links TRBV6-1 to TRBJ2-7; 12 bases line up with TRBD1. Germline CDR1 reads MNHNS; CDR2 reads SASEGT. The junction had 12 bases not matched to a gene; V was cut back by 3 bases and J by 3 bases. The CDR3 runs to 18 residues. CDR3 residues: CASSEWDRGPRGVYEQYF. The CDR3, as DNA: TGTGCCAGCAGTGAGTGGGACAGGGGGCCCCGGGGCGTCTACGAGCAGTACTTC.

V and J are TRBV12-5 and TRBJ2-2, with a possible D match to TRBD2 (5 bases). With 0 bases removed from V and 7 bases from J, the gap between germline ends came to 6 bases. The CDR3 has 13 amino acids. Germline CDR1 reads LGHNT; CDR2 reads FRNRAP. The CDR3 loop is CASGLVGSGELFF. The CDR3 DNA reads as TGTGCTAGTGGTTTGGTAGGGAGCGGGGAGCTGTTTTTT.

The rearrangement links TRBV6-5 to TRBJ2-7; TRBD2 might be the D (6 bases). This CDR3 region has 14 residues. Germline-derived CDR1 and CDR2 are MNHEY and SVGAGI. V lost 4 bases and J 1 base, leaving 11 bases between the germline ends. The CDR3 region has the DNA TGTGCCAGCAGTTTTGGGACTTCTTCCTACGAGCAGTACTTC. Amino acid sequence: CASSFGTSSYEQYF.

CDR3 sequence: CASELLAGSYNEQFF. Here the CDR3 DNA reads TGTGCCAGTGAGCTGCTAGCGGGAAGCTACAATGAGCAGTTCTTC. The rearrangement uses TRBV19 and TRBJ2-1, with TRBD2 identical over 9 bases. V dropped 8 bases and J dropped 3; count of bases not matched to a gene: 8. This CDR3 has 15 amino acids. Germline V CDR1 and CDR2: LNHDA, SQIVND (reference sequence).

The chain links TRBV19 to TRBJ2-3; unclear D gene. This CDR3 comprises 15 residues. V was clipped by 4 bases and J by 1 base, with 12 bases between them. In germline, CDR1 is LNHDA, CDR2 SQIVND (reference sequence). The CDR3, as DNA: TGTGCCAGTAGTACCGCCAACCCCCGCACAGATACGCAGTATTTT. Translating gives CASSTANPRTDTQYF. Complete variable domain (other parts from reference TRBV19 and TRBJ2-3): DGGITQSPKYLFRKEGQNVTLSCEQNLNHDAMYWYRQDPGQGLRLIYYSQIVNDFQKGDIAEGYSVSREKKESFPLTVTSAQKNPTAFYLCASSTANPRTDTQYFGPGTRLTVL.

This clone was recorded once. The chain joins TRBV6-4 to TRBJ2-7; possible D gene TRBD2, 5 bases. This CDR3 has 13 residues. CDR1 and CDR2 from the germline V gene are MRHNA and SNTAGT. Deletions cut 4 bases from V and 3 bases from J, with 10 bases between. CDR3: CASSASGGYEQYF. CDR3 bases: TGTGCCAGCAGTGCCAGCGGAGGCTACGAGCAGTACTTC.